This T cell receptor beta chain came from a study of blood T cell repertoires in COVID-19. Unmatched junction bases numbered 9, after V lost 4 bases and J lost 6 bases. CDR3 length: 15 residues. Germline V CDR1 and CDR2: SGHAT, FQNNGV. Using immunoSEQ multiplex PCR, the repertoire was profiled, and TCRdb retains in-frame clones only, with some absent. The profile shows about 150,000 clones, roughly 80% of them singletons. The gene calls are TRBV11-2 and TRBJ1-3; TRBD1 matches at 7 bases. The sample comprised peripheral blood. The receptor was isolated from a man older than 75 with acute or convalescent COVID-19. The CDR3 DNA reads TGTGCCAGCAGCTCCCGACAGGGTATGGAAAACACCATATATTTT. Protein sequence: CASSSRQGMENTIYF.